The clone carrying this TCR beta chain has only one observation. Its matching antigen is unknown. This entry comes from a study of T cell responses to AZD1222 COVID-19 vaccine. Overall study results and limits: Nearly half of spike-specific TCRs reportedly target unmutated variant regions. In a largely white British group with more females than males, clonal diversity was possibly underestimated.

The assay was immunoSEQ multiplex PCR, and TCRdb's table has in-frame clones only and misses some. This table has tens of thousands of clones, over 80% appearing once. CDR3 length equals 14 residues. The germline CDR1 and CDR2 sequences are SGHRS and YFSETQ. The J segment lost 3 bases and the V segment lost 4 bases, leaving 6 bases of the junction unmatched. The sequencing used peripheral blood, collected on day 0 of MenACWY control vaccination. The origin of this receptor is an adult in good health. The chain employs TRBV5-1 and TRBJ1-2; 7 positions agree with TRBD1. The CDR3 spells CASSPMTGYYGYTF. The DNA for the CDR3 is TGCGCCAGCAGCCCCATGACAGGGTACTATGGCTACACCTTC.